Listed here are 2 T cell receptor beta chains from one sample, sequenced in a study of T cell responses to AZD1222 COVID-19 vaccine. Using immunoSEQ multiplex PCR, the repertoire was profiled, and TCRdb retains in-frame clones only, with some absent. The sample holds about 190,000 clones, 85% to 95% seen once. This specimen was peripheral blood, taken on day 0 of AZD1222 vaccination. All receptors derive from an adult in good health.

The CDR3 spells CASSVLRGVGNEQYF. For the CDR3, the DNA is TGTGCCAGCAGCGTCCTACGGGGGGTCGGAAACGAGCAGTACTTC. The rearrangement uses TRBV11-2 and TRBJ2-7, with 7 positions matching TRBD2. CDR1 is SGHAT, CDR2 FQNNGV, per germline. The CDR3 extends over 15 amino acids. With 5 bases clipped from V and 5 bases from J, the junction kept 12 bases outside the gene matches.

This chain uses TRBV7-9 with TRBJ2-3; 8 bases are a match to TRBD1. J lost 2 bases, V lost 5 bases, and 9 bases had no gene match. The CDR3 length is 16 residues. Per germline, CDR1 SEHNR and CDR2 FQNEAQ (reference sequence). CDR3: CASSGRTGFLTDTQYF. CDR3 in DNA: TGTGCCAGCAGCGGGAGGACAGGGTTCCTCACAGATACGCAGTATTTT.